These 13 T cell receptor beta chains came from one sample sequenced in a study of blood T cell repertoires in COVID-19. Profiled with immunoSEQ multiplex PCR; TCRdb holds only in-frame clones, not every one. Among around 80,000 clones listed, about 80% were seen once. The specimen was peripheral blood. These receptors were taken from a man aged 50 to 60 with active or convalescent COVID-19.

The V call is TRBV6-1, the J call TRBJ2-1, with 7 bases matching TRBD1. The CDR3 runs 13 residues. Per the germline V gene, CDR1 is MNHNS and CDR2 is SASEGT. J was trimmed by 7 bases and V by 3 bases; bases with no gene match: 3. The CDR3 DNA reads TGTGCCAGCAGTGAGACAGGGCGGAATGAGCAGTTCTTC. Protein sequence: CASSETGRNEQFF.

The V and J genes are TRBV7-2 and TRBJ2-5; TRBD1 is a possible D gene (5 bases). CDR1 SGHTA and CDR2 FQGNSA come from the germline V gene. Trimming took 6 bases from V and 0 from J, leaving 14 bases between them. This CDR3 region has 15 residues. CDR3 region: CASSSPPTDQETQYF. The CDR3 nucleotides read TGTGCCAGCAGTTCGCCCCCGACAGACCAAGAGACCCAGTACTTC. Using reference TRBV7-2 and TRBJ2-5 for the parts outside the CDR3, the full variable domain is GAGVSQSPSNKVTEKGKDVELRCDPISGHTALYWYRQSLGQGLEFLIYFQGNSAPDKSGLPSDRFSAERTGGSVSTLTIQRTQQEDSAVYLCASSSPPTDQETQYFGPGTRLLVL.

This chain uses TRBV19 with TRBJ2-5; D perhaps matches TRBD1 (6 bases). Trimming removed 5 bases from V and 3 bases from J, with 10 bases in between. Germline V CDR1 and CDR2: LNHDA, SQIVND (reference sequence). The CDR3 runs to 13 residues. The CDR3 here is CASSATGKETQYF. Written as DNA, the CDR3 is TGTGCCAGTAGTGCTACAGGGAAAGAGACCCAGTACTTC. Supplemented by reference TRBV19 and TRBJ2-5, the full variable domain reads DGGITQSPKYLFRKEGQNVTLSCEQNLNHDAMYWYRQDPGQGLRLIYYSQIVNDFQKGDIAEGYSVSREKKESFPLTVTSAQKNPTAFYLCASSATGKETQYFGPGTRLLVL.

The gene calls are TRBV7-2 and TRBJ1-4; 8 bases align to TRBD1. V trimming: 6 bases; J trimming: 4 bases; junction bases outside the gene matches: 10. CDR3 size: 16 residues. From germline, CDR1 is SGHTA and CDR2 FQGNSA. CDR3 amino acids: CASSRTGTPFNEKLFF. Here the CDR3 DNA reads TGTGCCAGCAGTCGGACAGGGACCCCCTTTAATGAAAAACTGTTTTTT.

The genes are TRBV3-1 (or the pseudogene TRBV3-2) and TRBJ2-2; perhaps TRBD2 as D (6 bases). V gave up 6 bases and J gave up 3 bases, with 14 bases separating them. Germline V gene lookup returns CDR1 LGHDT and CDR2 YNNKEL (reference sequence). The length of the CDR3 is 15 residues. CDR3 sequence reads: CASRAGTGDTGELFF. The CDR3 DNA follows: TGTGCCAGCAGGGCCGGGACGGGGGACACCGGGGAGCTGTTTTTT.

This clone was counted between two and nine times. The rearrangement links TRBV6-1 to TRBJ2-5; 10 nucleotides line up with TRBD2. J lost 7 bases, V lost 2 bases, and 16 bases had no gene match. CDR3 size: 18 residues. CDR1 MNHNS and CDR2 SASEGT come from the germline V gene. The CDR3 is CASSEFSGGAEAGGTQYF. CDR3 bases: TGTGCCAGCAGTGAATTCAGCGGGGGGGCCGAGGCGGGCGGGACCCAGTACTTC.

The V call is TRBV11-2, the J call TRBJ2-7, with TRBD2 as a possible D gene (5 bases). The CDR3 has 17 residues. Germline CDR1 and CDR2: SGHAT and FQNNGV. V lost 5 bases to trimming and J lost 3 bases, with 23 bases between them. The CDR3 DNA sequence: TGTGCCAGCAGCCTAGTGAGCGGTTTTAGTCCGAACTACGAGCAGTACTTC. The encoded protein is CASSLVSGFSPNYEQYF.

The chain couples TRBV19 to TRBJ2-2; D is unresolved. The germline V gene has CDR1 LNHDA and CDR2 SQIVND (reference sequence). The length of the CDR3 is 15 residues. The ends were cut back, 7 bases at V and 0 bases at J, with 12 bases in the middle. CDR3 residues: CASKNRVTNTGELFF. As DNA, the CDR3 is TGTGCCAGTAAAAACAGAGTGACGAACACCGGGGAGCTGTTTTTT. Using reference TRBV19 and TRBJ2-2 for the parts outside the CDR3, the full variable domain is DGGITQSPKYLFRKEGQNVTLSCEQNLNHDAMYWYRQDPGQGLRLIYYSQIVNDFQKGDIAEGYSVSREKKESFPLTVTSAQKNPTAFYLCASKNRVTNTGELFFGEGSRLTVL.

This clone was observed once. The gene calls are TRBV7-3 and TRBJ2-7; maybe TRBD2 (7 bases). Germline lookup yields CDR1 SGHTA and CDR2 FQGTGA. The CDR3 runs to 14 residues. V lost 0 bases and J lost 5, with 11 bases in between. DNA of the CDR3: TGTGCCAGCAGCTTAACGGCGGGGGCCGACGAGCAGTACTTC. It specifies CASSLTAGADEQYF.

This clone occurred many times. V is TRBV10-3 and J is TRBJ1-1; 8 bases map to TRBD1. Trimming took 6 bases from V and 1 from J; bases not matched to a gene: 4. CDR3 length: 14 amino acids. CDR1 and CDR2 (germline): ENHRY, SYGVKD. CDR3 in DNA: TGTGCCATCAGAAAACAGGGGGAGAACACTGAAGCTTTCTTT. Protein sequence: CAIRKQGENTEAFF.

The chain couples TRBV7-9 to TRBJ1-1; D is uncertain. V was trimmed by 5 bases and J by 5 bases, leaving 9 bases between them. Germline CDR1 and CDR2: SEHNR and FQNEAQ (reference sequence). The CDR3 contains 12 residues. The CDR3 sequence: CASSPERTEAFF. CDR3 in DNA: TGTGCCAGCAGCCCTGAGCGGACTGAAGCTTTCTTT.

This chain links TRBV6-1 with TRBJ2-3; TRBD1 matches at 12 bases. Per the germline V gene, CDR1 is MNHNS and CDR2 is SASEGT. The ends lost 3 bases at V and 4 bases at J; junction bases unmatched: 5. The CDR3 consists of 16 residues. CDR3 amino acids: CASSDRDRGQSDTQYF. The CDR3 DNA reads as TGTGCCAGCAGTGACCGGGACAGGGGGCAATCAGATACGCAGTATTTT.

The chain links TRBV5-1 to TRBJ1-1; TRBD1 matches 9 bases. Germline V gives CDR1 SGHRS, CDR2 YFSETQ. The J segment lost 8 bases and the V segment lost 4 bases, leaving 6 bases of the junction unmatched. The CDR3 length is 13 residues. Here the CDR3 reads CASSPDRGVEAFF. The DNA for the CDR3 is TGCGCCAGCAGCCCAGACAGGGGGGTCGAAGCTTTCTTT.